This T cell receptor beta chain appears in the sequencing data of a study of T cell clones after liver transplantation. Study details: Samples came from ITN030ST, which attempted immunosuppression withdrawal within 2 years of liver transplantation. TCRbeta sequencing after a pre-transplant mixed lymphocyte reaction identified graft-donor-reactive clones, later tracked in post-transplant blood. Until 12-24 months post-transplant, subjects got standard immunosuppression and no induction.

The CDR3 runs to 13 residues. Per the germline V gene, CDR1 is KGHSH and CDR2 is LQKENI. Trimming left V 3 bases short and J 7 bases short, with 10 bases between. Notes on this clone: Antigen unknown.

Findings and limits, study-wide: A larger donor-reactive than third-party decline suggested partial antigen-specific deletion.

Sequencing was performed with immunoSEQ multiplex PCR; in TCRdb, only in-frame clones are kept and a portion is missing. The sample includes under 85,000 clones, approximately 80% of them seen just once. The starting material was CD4+ T cells from blood, obtained 12 months after liver transplant. The receptor was derived from a human patient who received a liver transplant. Some T cells may trace back to the graft donor. This rearrangement joins TRBV18 to TRBJ2-1, with D maybe TRBD1 (6 bases). The CDR3 region has the DNA TGTGCCAGCTCACCTCACAGGGAGAATGAGCAGTTCTTC. Its protein is CASSPHRENEQFF.